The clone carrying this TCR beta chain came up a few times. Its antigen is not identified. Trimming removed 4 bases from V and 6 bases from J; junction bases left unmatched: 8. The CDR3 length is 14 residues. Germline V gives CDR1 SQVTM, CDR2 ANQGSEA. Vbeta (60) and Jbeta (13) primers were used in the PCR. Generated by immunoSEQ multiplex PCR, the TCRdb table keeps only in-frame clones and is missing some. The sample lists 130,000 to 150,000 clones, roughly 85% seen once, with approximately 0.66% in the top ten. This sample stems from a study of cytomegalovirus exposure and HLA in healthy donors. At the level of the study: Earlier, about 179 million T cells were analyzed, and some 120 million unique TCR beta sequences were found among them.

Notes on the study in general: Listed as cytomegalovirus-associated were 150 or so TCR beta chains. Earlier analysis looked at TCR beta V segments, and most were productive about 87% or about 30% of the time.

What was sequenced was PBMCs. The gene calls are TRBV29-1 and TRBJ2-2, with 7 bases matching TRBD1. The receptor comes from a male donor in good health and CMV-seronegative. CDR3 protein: CSVGGFTGAGELFF. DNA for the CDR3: TGCAGCGTTGGGGGATTTACAGGGGCCGGGGAGCTGTTTTTT.